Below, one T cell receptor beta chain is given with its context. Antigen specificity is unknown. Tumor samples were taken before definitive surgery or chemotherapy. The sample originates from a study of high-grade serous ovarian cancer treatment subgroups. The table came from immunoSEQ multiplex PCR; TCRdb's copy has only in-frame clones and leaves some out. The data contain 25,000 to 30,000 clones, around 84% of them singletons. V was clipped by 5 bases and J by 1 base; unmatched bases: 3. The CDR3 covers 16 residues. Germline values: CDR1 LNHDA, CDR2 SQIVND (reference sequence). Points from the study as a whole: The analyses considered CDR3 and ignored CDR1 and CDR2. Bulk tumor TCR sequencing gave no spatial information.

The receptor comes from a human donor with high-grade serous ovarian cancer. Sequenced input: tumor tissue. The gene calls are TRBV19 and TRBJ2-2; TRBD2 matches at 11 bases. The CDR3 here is CASSWGTSGNTGELFF. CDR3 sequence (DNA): TGTGCCAGTAGTTGGGGGACTAGCGGGAACACCGGGGAGCTGTTTTTT.